Listed below are T cell receptor beta chains from one sample, sequenced in a study of tumor-infiltrating lymphocytes in primary liver carcinoma. TCRdb re-analysed the multiplex PCR reads in MiXCR, keeping a single row per CDR3 protein. The table lists 250,000 to 400,000 distinct CDR3 sequences, 60% to 80% of them singletons. Sequencing was carried out using peripheral blood. The receptors come from a man aged 35 to 55 with primary liver carcinoma and hepatitis B virus infection. The CDR3 runs from the conserved cysteine through the conserved F or W. A D gene is named only where the DNA matches it firmly. Some rows mark clone size as missing; the rest say once, few, many or name a class of expanded clone.

>TRBJ2-3|.|.|TRBV11-3
CASTPGGGGTDTQYF
TGTGCCAGTACTCCCGGAGGGGGAGGCACAGATACGCAGTATTTT
>TRBJ2-1|.|TRBD2|TRBV12-3/TRBV12-4
CASRPPRTSANERFF
TGTGCCAGCAGGCCCCCCCGGACTAGCGCCAATGAGCGGTTCTTC
>TRBJ1-2|many|TRBD1|TRBV4-1
CASSQDRQGAQDYGYTF
TGCGCCAGCAGCCAAGATCGTCAGGGGGCGCAGGACTATGGCTACACCTTC
>TRBJ2-3|.|.|TRBV30
CAWSPVASESTDMQYF
TGTGCCTGGAGTCCCGTCGCTAGCGAAAGCACAGATATGCAGTATTTT
>TRBJ1-4|.|.|TRBV9
CASSDPTSRREKLFF
TGTGCCAGCAGCGACCCGACGTCGAGGCGCGAAAAACTGTTTTTT
>TRBJ2-1|many|.|TRBV6-1
CALSQGTPYNEQFF
TGTGCCTTGAGCCAGGGAACTCCCTACAATGAGCAGTTCTTC
>TRBJ2-1|few|TRBD2|TRBV5-1
CASSSDIAGAKQFF
TGCGCCAGCAGCTCAGACATAGCGGGAGCAAAGCAGTTCTTC
>TRBJ2-7|.|.|TRBV11-2
CANSLTYEQYF
TGTGCCAACAGCCTTACTTACGAGCAGTACTTC
>TRBJ2-1|.|.|TRBV11-2
CASSLDGGPYNEQVF
TGTGCCAGCAGCTTAGACGGAGGGCCGTACAATGAGCAGGTCTTC
>TRBJ2-6|.|.|TRBV6-1
CASSVRQVRFSRANVLTF
TGTGCCAGCAGTGTCAGACAGGTGCGATTCTCTCGGGCCAACGTCCTGACTTTC
>TRBJ2-5|.|.|TRBV10-3
CAISVGAGEETQYF
TGTGCCATCAGTGTCGGGGCAGGTGAAGAGACCCAGTACTTC
>TRBJ2-3|.|.|TRBV4-2
CASRQERAVTDTQYF
TGTGCCAGCCGCCAAGAACGAGCGGTCACAGATACGCAGTATTTT
>TRBJ2-7|.|.|TRBV4-1
CASSQRGAGAGMDEQYF
TGCGCCAGCAGCCAAAGGGGGGCGGGAGCGGGAATGGACGAGCAGTACTTC
>TRBJ1-1|.|.|TRBV6-2/TRBV6-3
CASSYGQGRAFF
TGTGCCAGCAGTTACGGGCAGGGAAGAGCTTTCTTT
>TRBJ2-5|.|TRBD2|TRBV5-1
CASSSLTSGSGETQCF
TGCGCCAGCAGCTCCCTGACTAGCGGGAGCGGGGAGACCCAGTGCTTC
>TRBJ2-7|.|.|TRBV11-3
CASSPVTDGTEHYF
TGTGCCAGTAGCCCAGTGACAGATGGGACGGAGCACTACTTC
>TRBJ1-2|.|.|TRBV23-1
CASTPFFGEGRSSNYGYTF
.
>TRBJ2-7|many|.|TRBV6-5
CASSSLRGAHEQYF
TGTGCCAGCAGTTCCCTCAGGGGTGCGCACGAGCAGTACTTC
>TRBJ2-1|.|.|TRBV4-2
CAGSQFPPPADNEQFF
TGCGCCGGCAGCCAATTCCCCCCCCCGGCGGACAATGAACAGTTCTTC
>TRBJ2-2|many|.|TRBV6-5
CASSYSQGSGTGELFF
TGTGCCAGCAGTTACAGTCAGGGCTCGGGCACCGGGGAGCTGTTTTTT
>TRBJ2-4|.|TRBD1|TRBV5-1
CASSLVVGQGPIAKNIQYF
TGCGCCAGCAGCTTGGTTGTAGGACAGGGGCCGATAGCCAAAAACATTCAGTACTTC
>TRBJ2-7|.|.|TRBV11-3
CANGLDGNYEQYF
TGTGCCAACGGCTTAGATGGGAATTACGAGCAGTACTTC
>TRBJ1-5|many|.|TRBV4-2
CASSYGPTAYSNQPQHF
TGTGCCAGCAGCTACGGCCCCACAGCTTATAGCAATCAGCCCCAGCATTTT
>TRBJ1-2|few|.|TRBV29-1
CSVDGRLDGYTF
TGCAGCGTTGATGGACGGTTGGATGGCTACACCTTC
>TRBJ2-5|once|TRBD1|TRBV5-1
CASRGTDLQETQYF
TGCGCCAGCAGGGGGACAGACCTCCAAGAGACCCAGTACTTC